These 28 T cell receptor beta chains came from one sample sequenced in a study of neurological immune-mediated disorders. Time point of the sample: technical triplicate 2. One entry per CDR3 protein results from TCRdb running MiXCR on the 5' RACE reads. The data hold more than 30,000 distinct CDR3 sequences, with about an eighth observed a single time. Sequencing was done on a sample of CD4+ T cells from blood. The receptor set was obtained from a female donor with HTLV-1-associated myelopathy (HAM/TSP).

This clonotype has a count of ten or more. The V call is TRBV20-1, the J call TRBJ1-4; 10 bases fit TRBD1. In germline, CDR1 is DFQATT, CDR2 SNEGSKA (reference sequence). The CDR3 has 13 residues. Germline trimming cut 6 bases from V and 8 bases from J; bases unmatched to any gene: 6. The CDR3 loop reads CSARQGAGEKLFF. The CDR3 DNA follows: TGCAGTGCGCGACAGGGGGCAGGGGAAAAACTGTTTTTT.

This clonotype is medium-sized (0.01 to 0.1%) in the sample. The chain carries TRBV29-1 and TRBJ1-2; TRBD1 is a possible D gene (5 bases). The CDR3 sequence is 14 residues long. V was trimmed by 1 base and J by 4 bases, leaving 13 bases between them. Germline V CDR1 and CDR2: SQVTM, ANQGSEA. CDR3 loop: CSVEGRDDSYGYTF. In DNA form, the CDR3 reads TGCAGCGTTGAAGGTCGGGACGACAGCTATGGCTACACCTTC.

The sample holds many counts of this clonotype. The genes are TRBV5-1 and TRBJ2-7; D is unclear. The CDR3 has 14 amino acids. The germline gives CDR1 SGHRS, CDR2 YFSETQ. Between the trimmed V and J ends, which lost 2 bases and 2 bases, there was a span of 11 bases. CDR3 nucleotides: TGCGCCAGCAGCTTCTTGAGCTTCGCCTACGAGCAGTACTTC. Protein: CASSFLSFAYEQYF.

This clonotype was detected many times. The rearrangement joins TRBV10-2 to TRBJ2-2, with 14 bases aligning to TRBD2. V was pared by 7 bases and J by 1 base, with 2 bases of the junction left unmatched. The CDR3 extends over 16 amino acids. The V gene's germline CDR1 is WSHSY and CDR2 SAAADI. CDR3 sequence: CASKGLAGENTGELFF. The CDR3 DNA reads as TGCGCCAGCAAGGGACTAGCGGGGGAGAACACCGGGGAGCTGTTTTTT.

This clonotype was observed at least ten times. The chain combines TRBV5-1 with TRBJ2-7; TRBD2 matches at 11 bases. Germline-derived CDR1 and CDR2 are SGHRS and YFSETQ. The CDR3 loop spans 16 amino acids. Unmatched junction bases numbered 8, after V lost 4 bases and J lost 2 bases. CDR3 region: CASSAWGTSGPYEQYF. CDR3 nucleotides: TGCGCCAGCAGCGCCTGGGGGACTAGCGGCCCCTACGAGCAGTACTTC.

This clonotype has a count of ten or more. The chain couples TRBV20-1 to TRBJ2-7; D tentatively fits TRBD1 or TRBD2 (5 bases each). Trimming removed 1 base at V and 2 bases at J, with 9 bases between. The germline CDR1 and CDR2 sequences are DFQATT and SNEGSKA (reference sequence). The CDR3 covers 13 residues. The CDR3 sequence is CSARVEGTYEQYF. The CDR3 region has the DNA TGCAGTGCTAGAGTAGAGGGGACCTACGAGCAGTACTTC.

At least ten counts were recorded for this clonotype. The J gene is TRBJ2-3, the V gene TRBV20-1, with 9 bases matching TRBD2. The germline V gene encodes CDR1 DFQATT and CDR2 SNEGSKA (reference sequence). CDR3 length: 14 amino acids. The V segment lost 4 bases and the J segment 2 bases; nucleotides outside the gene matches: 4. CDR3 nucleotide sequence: TGCAGTGCTATTCTAGCGGGGCTCACAGATACGCAGTATTTT. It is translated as CSAILAGLTDTQYF.

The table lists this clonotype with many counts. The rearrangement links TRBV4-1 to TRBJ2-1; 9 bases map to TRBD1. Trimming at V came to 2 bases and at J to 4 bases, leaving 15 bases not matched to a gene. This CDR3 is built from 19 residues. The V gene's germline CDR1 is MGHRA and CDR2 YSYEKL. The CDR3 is CASSQFTGGPLPVYNEQFF. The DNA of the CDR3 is TGCGCCAGCAGCCAATTCACAGGGGGCCCCCTCCCAGTATACAATGAGCAGTTCTTC.

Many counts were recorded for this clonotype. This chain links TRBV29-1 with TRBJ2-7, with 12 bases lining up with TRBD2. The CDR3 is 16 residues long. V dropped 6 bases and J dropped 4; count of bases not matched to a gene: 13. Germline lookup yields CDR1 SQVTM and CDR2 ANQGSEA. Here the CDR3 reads CSVALAGGLSLYEQYF. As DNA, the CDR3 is TGCAGCGTGGCCCTAGCGGGAGGGCTTAGCCTTTACGAGCAGTACTTC.

In DNA, the CDR3 is TGCAGTGCTGTGAGGTTAGATACGCAGTATTTT. This sequence encodes CSAVRLDTQYF. The chain carries TRBV20-1 and TRBJ2-3; no definite D call. Germline lookup yields CDR1 DFQATT and CDR2 SNEGSKA (reference sequence). Trimming removed 5 bases from V and 5 bases from J, with 8 bases in between. The CDR3 has 11 amino acids.

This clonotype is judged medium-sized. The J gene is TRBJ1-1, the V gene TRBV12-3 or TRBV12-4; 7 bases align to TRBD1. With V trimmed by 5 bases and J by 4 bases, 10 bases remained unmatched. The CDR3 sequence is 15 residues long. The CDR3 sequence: CASSPQGVGVTEAFF. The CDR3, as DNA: TGTGCCAGCAGTCCCCAGGGGGTAGGGGTCACTGAAGCTTTCTTT.

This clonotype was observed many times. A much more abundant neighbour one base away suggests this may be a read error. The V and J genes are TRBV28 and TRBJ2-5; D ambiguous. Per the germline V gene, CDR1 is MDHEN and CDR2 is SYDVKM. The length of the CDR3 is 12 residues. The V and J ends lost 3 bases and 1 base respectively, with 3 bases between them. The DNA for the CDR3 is TGTGCCAGCAGTTTCGCCCAAGAGACCCAGTACTTC. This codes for CASSFAQETQYF.

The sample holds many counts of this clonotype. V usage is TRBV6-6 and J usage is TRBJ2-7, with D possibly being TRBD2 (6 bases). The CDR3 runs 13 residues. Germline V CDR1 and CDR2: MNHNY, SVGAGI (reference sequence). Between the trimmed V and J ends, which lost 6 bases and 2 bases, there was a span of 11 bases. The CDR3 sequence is CASSRDSAYEQYF. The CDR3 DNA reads TGTGCCAGCAGCCGGGACTCCGCCTACGAGCAGTACTTC.

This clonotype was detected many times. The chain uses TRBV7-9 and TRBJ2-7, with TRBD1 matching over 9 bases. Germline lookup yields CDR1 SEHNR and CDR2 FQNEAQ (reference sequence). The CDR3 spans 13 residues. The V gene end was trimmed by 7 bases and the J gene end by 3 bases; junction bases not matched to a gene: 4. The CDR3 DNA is TGTGCCAGCATCGAGGACAGGGGCTACGAGCAGTACTTC. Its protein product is CASIEDRGYEQYF.

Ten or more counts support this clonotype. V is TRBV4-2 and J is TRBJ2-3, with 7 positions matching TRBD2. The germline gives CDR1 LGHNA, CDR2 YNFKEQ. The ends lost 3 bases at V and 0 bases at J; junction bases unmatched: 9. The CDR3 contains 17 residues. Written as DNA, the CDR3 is TGTGCCAGCAGCCAGGCCCCGCGGGAGACTAGCACAGATACGCAGTATTTT. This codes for CASSQAPRETSTDTQYF.

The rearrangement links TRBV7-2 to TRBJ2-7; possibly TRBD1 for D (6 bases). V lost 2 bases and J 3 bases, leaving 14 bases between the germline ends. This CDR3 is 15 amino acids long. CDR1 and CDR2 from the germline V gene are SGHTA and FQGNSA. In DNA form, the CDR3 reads TGTGCCAGCAGCTTACTCCCGGGACACAACTACGAGCAGTACTTC. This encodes CASSLLPGHNYEQYF. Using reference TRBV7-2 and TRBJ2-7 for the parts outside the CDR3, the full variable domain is GAGVSQSPSNKVTEKGKDVELRCDPISGHTALYWYRQSLGQGLEFLIYFQGNSAPDKSGLPSDRFSAERTGGSVSTLTIQRTQQEDSAVYLCASSLLPGHNYEQYFGPGTRLTVT.

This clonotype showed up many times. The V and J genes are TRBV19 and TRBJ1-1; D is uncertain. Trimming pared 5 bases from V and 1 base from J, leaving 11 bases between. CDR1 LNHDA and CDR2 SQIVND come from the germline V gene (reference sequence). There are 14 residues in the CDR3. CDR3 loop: CASSLPRENTEAFF. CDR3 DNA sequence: TGTGCCAGTAGTCTCCCACGAGAGAACACTGAAGCTTTCTTT. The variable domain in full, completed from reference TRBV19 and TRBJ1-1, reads DGGITQSPKYLFRKEGQNVTLSCEQNLNHDAMYWYRQDPGQGLRLIYYSQIVNDFQKGDIAEGYSVSREKKESFPLTVTSAQKNPTAFYLCASSLPRENTEAFFGQGTRLTVV.

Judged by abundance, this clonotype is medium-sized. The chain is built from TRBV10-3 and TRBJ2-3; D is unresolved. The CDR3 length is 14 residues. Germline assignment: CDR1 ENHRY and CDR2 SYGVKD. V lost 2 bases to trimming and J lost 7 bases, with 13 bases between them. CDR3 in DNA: TGTGCCATCAGTGAGCGGTTAGCTCCGAATACGCAGTATTTT. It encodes CAISERLAPNTQYF.

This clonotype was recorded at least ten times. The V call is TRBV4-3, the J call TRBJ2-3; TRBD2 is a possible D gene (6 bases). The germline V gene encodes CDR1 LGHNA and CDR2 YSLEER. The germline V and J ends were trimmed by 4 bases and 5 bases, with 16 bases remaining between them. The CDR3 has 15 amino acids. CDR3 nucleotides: TGCGCCAGCAGCCTTCGTGGAGGGGCTGTAGATACGCAGTATTTT. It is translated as CASSLRGGAVDTQYF.

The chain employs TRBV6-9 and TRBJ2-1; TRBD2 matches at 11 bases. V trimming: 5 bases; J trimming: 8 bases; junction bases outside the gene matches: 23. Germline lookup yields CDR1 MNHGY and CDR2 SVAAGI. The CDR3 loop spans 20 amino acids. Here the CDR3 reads CASSPYPSPLAGGPVYEQFF. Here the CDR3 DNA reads TGTGCCAGCAGTCCTTATCCATCGCCCTTAGCGGGAGGGCCGGTCTATGAGCAGTTCTTC.

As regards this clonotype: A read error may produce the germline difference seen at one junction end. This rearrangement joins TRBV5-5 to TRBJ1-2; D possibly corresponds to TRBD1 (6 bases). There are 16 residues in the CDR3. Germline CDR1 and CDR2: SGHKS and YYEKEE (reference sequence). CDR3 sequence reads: CASITSTSGVVYGYTF. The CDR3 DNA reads TGTGCAAGCATCACATCGACCTCAGGGGTCGTCTATGGCTACACCTTC. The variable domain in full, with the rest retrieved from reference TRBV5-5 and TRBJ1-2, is DAGVTQSPTHLIKTRGQQVTLRCSPISGHKSVSWYQQVLGQGPQFIFQYYEKEERGRGNFPDRFSARQFPNYSSELNVNALLLGDSALYLCASITSTSGVVYGYTFGSGTRLTVV.

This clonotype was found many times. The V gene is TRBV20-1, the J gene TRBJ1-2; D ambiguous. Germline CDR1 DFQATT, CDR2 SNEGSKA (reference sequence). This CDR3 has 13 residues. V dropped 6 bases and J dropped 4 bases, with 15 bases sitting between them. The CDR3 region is CSAVPRAVYGYTF. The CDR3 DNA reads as TGCAGTGCGGTCCCACGAGCTGTCTATGGCTACACCTTC.

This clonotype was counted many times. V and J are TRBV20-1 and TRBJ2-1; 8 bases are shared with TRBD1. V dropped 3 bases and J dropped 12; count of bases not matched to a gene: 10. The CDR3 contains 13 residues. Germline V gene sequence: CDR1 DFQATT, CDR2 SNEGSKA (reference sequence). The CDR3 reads CSASEGQGEGQFF. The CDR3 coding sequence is TGCAGTGCTAGTGAAGGACAGGGCGAAGGGCAGTTCTTC.

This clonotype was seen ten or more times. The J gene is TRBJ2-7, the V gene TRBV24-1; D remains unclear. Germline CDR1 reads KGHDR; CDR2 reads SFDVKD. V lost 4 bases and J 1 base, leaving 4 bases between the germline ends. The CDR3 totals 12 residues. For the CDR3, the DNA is TGTGCCACCAGTGAGGGGTCCTACGAGCAGTACTTC. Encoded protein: CATSEGSYEQYF.

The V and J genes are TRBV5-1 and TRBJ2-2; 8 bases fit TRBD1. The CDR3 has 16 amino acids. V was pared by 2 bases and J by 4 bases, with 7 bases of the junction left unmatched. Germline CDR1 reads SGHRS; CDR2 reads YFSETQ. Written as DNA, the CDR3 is TGCGCCAGCAGCTTAATGACAGGGGCAGGCACCGGGGAGCTGTTTTTT. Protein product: CASSLMTGAGTGELFF.

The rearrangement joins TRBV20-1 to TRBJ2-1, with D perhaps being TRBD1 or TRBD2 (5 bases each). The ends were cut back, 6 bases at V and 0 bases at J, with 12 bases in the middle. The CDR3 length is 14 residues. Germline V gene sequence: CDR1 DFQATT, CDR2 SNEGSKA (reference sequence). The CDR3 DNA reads TGCAGTGCATTGAGGGGAAGCTCCTACAATGAGCAGTTCTTC. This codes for CSALRGSSYNEQFF.

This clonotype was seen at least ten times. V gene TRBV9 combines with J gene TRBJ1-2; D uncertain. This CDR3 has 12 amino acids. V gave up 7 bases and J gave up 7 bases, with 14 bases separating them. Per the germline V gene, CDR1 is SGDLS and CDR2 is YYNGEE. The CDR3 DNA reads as TGTGCCAGCCGACAAGCTTTGGGTGGCTACACCTTC. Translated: CASRQALGGYTF. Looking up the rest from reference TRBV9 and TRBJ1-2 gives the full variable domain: DSGVTQTPKHLITATGQRVTLRCSPRSGDLSVYWYQQSLDQGLQFLIQYYNGEERAKGNILERFSAQQFPDLHSELNLSSLELGDSALYFCASRQALGGYTFGSGTRLTVV.

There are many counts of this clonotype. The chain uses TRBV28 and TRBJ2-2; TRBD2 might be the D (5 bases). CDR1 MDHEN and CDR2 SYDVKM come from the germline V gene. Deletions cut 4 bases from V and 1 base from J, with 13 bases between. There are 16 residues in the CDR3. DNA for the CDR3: TGTGCCAGCAGTTCCCTTGGGGAGCGGAACACCGGGGAGCTGTTTTTT. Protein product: CASSSLGERNTGELFF.